This T cell receptor (beta chain) emerged from a study of blood T cell repertoires in COVID-19. Turning to the study itself: Researchers got acute and convalescent COVID-19 samples from the United States, Italy and Spain. PBMCs, B-cell-depleted T cells, or T cells were the source of the cDNA or gDNA that made up the material.

Study processing details: The authors estimated nucleated cell counts from reference gene primer amplification. TCRdb's table, derived via immunoSEQ multiplex PCR, lists solely in-frame clones and lacks some. V and J calls and clone size are those listed in that table; D and trimming were worked out from the DNA. Here the sample spans nearly 300,000 clones, approximately 84% being singletons. Followed longitudinally, the Seattle patients had been enrolled during active infection. V was pared by 1 base and J by 4 bases, with 16 bases between. From germline, CDR1 is MGHRA and CDR2 YSYEKL. This CDR3 is built from 16 residues. This clone was found once.

Sequencing used peripheral blood. The source of this sequence is a human donor with COVID-19, enrolled during active disease. The donor label of this sample is uncertain. The chain carries TRBV4-1 and TRBJ1-2, with D possibly TRBD1 on 5 matching bases. CDR3 nucleotides: TGCGCCAGCAGCCAAGTCGGGGGGGAACAACTCTATGGCTACACCTTC. It translates to CASSQVGGEQLYGYTF.